Shown below are 2 T cell receptor beta chains from a single sample sequenced in a study of blood T cell repertoires in COVID-19. The method was immunoSEQ multiplex PCR; TCRdb's version includes in-frame clones alone and lacks a portion of them. This sample yields roughly 200,000 clones, of which nearly 90% are seen a single time; roughly 12% belongs to the top ten. The sequenced sample was peripheral blood. The receptors here all came from a woman between 18 and 29 years old who had recovered from COVID-19.

The genes are TRBV10-2 and TRBJ2-1; 9 bases are shared with TRBD2. The CDR3 contains 16 residues. CDR1 is WSHSY, CDR2 SAAADI, per germline. J was trimmed by 0 bases and V by 2 bases; bases with no gene match: 2. CDR3 coding DNA: TGCGCCAGCAGTGAGCTAGCGGGAAGCTCCTACAATGAGCAGTTCTTC. Protein product: CASSELAGSSYNEQFF.

CDR3 nucleotide sequence: TGTGCCAGCTCACCAAAGGAGGTCTTTGGCTACACCTTC. It encodes CASSPKEVFGYTF. This sequence joins TRBV18 and TRBJ1-2; D remains unclear. This CDR3 has 13 residues. Germline V CDR1 and CDR2: KGHSH, LQKENI. V was trimmed by 2 bases and J by 7 bases, leaving 11 bases between them.